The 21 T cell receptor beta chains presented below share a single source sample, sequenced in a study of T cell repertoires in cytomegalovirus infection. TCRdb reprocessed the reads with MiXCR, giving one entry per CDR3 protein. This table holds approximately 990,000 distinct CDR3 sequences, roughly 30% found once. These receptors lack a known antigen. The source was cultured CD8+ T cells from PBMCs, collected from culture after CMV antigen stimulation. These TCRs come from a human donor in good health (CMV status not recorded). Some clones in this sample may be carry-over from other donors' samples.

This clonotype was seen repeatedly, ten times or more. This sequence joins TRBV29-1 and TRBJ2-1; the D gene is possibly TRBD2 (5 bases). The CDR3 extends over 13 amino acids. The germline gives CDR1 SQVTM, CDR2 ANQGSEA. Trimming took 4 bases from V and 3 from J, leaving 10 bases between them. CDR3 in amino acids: CSVVGNNYNEQFF. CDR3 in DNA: TGCAGCGTTGTCGGGAATAACTACAATGAGCAGTTCTTC.

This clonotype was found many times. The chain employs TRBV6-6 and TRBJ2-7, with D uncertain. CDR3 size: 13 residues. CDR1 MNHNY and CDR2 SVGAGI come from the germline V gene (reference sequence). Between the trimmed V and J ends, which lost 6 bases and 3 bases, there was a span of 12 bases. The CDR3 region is CASSPGSGYEQYF. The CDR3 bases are TGTGCCAGCAGCCCCGGGTCAGGCTACGAGCAGTACTTC.

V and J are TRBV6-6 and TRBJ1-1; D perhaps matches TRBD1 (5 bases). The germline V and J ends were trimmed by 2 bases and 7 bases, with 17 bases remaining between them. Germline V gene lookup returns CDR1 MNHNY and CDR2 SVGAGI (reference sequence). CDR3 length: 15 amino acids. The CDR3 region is CASSYPGTETIEAFF. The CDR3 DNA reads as TGTGCCAGCAGTTACCCCGGGACGGAGACAATTGAAGCTTTCTTT.

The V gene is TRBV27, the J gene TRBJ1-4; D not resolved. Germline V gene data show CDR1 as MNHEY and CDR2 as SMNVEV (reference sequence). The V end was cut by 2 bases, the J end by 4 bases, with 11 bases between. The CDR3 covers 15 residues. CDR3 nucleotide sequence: TGTGCCAGCAGTTTAATGTCTGAATATAATGAAAAACTGTTTTTT. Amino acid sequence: CASSLMSEYNEKLFF.

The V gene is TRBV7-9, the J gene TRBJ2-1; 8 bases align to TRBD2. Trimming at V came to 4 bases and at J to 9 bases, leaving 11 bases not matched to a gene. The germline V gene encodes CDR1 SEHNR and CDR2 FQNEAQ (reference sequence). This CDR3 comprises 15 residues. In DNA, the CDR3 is TGTGCCAGCAGCTCAGACCCCGGGACTAGGGGTGAGCAGTTCTTC. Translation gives CASSSDPGTRGEQFF.

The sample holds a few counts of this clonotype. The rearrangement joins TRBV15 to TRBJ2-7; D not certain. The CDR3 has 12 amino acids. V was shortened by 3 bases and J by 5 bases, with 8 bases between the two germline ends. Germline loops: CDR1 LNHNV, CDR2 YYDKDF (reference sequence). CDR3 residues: CATSRSLDEQYF. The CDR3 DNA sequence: TGTGCCACCAGCAGGTCCCTGGACGAGCAGTACTTC.

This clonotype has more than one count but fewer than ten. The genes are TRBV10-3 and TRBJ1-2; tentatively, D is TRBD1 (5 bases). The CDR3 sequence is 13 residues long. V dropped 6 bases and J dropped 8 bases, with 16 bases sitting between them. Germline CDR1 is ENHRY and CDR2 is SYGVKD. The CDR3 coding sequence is TGTGCCATCAGGGGGGACGGGGAGAGCGGCTACACCTTC. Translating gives CAIRGDGESGYTF.

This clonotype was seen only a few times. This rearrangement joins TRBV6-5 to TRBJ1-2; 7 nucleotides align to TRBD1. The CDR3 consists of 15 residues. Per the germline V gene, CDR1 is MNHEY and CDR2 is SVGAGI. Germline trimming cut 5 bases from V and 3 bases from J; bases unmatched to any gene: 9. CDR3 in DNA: TGTGCCAGCAGTCCCTCGACAGGGAGCCACTATGGCTACACCTTC. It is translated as CASSPSTGSHYGYTF.

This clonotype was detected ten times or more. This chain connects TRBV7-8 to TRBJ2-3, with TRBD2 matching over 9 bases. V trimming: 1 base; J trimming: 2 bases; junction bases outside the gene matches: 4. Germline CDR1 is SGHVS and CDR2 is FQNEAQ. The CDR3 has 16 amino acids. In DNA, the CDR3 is TGTGCCAGCAGCTTAGTTGGCGGGGGGGTCACAGATACGCAGTATTTT. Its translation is CASSLVGGGVTDTQYF. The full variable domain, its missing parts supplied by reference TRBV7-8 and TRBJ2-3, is GAGVSQSPRYKVAKRGQDVALRCDPISGHVSLFWYQQALGQGPEFLTYFQNEAQLDKSGLPSDRFFAERPEGSVSTLKIQRTQQEDSAVYLCASSLVGGGVTDTQYFGPGTRLTVL.

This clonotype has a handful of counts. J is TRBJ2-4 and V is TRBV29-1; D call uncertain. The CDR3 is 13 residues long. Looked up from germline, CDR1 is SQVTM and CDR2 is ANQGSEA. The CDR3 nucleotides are TGCAGTATCCCCGGCCCAGCCAAAAACATTCAGTACTTC. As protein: CSIPGPAKNIQYF.

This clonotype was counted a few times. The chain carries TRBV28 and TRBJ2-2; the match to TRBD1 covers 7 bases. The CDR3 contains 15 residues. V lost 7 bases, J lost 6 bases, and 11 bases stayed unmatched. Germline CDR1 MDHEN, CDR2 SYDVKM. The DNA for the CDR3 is TGTGCCAGCAAATCCCCGAGACAGGGCTCCGGGGAGCTGTTTTTT. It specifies CASKSPRQGSGELFF.

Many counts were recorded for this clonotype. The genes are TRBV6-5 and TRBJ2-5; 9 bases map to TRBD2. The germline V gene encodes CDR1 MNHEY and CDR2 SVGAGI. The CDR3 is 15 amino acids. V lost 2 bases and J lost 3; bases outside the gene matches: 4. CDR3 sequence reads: CASSYGSSGEETQYF. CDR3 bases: TGTGCCAGCAGTTACGGGTCTAGCGGGGAAGAGACCCAGTACTTC.

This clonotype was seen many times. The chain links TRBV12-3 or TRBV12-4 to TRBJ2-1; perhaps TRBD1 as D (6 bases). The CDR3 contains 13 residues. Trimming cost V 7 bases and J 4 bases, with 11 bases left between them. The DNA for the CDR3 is TGTGCCAGCACCTTGGACAGATACAATGAGCAGTTCTTC. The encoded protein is CASTLDRYNEQFF.

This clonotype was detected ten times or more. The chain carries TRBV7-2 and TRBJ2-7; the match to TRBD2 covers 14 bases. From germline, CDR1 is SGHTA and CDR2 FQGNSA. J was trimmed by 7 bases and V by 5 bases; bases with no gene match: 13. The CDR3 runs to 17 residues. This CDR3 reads CASSNGLAGGPSVEQYF. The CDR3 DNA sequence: TGTGCCAGCAGCAACGGACTAGCGGGGGGACCCTCTGTTGAGCAGTACTTC.

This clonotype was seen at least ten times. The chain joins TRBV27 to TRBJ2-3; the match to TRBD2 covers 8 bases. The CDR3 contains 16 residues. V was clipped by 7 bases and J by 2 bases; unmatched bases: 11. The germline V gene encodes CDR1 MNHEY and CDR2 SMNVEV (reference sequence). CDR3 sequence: CASTGGLAGPTDTQYF. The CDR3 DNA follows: TGTGCCAGCACGGGGGGGCTAGCTGGGCCCACAGATACGCAGTATTTT.

CDR3 loop: CASRPGQGAWEQYF. The CDR3 coding sequence is TGTGCCAGCCGTCCGGGACAGGGGGCATGGGAGCAGTACTTC. The rearrangement joins TRBV27 to TRBJ2-7; 12 positions agree with TRBD1. V shed 8 bases, J shed 7 bases, and the junction held 9 bases outside the gene matches. The CDR3 totals 14 residues. CDR1 and CDR2 (germline): MNHEY, SMNVEV (reference sequence).

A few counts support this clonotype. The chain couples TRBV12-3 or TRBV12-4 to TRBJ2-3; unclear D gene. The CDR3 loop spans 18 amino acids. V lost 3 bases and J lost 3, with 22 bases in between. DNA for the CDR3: TGTGCCAGCAGTTTTATAGGAACTAACTTTTGGGGAACAGATACGCAGTATTTT. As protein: CASSFIGTNFWGTDTQYF.

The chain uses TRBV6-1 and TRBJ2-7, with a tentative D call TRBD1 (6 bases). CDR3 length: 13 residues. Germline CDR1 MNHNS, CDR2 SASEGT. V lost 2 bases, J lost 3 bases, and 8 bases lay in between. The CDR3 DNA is TGTGCCAGCAGTGAAAGACAGGTCTACGAGCAGTACTTC. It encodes CASSERQVYEQYF.

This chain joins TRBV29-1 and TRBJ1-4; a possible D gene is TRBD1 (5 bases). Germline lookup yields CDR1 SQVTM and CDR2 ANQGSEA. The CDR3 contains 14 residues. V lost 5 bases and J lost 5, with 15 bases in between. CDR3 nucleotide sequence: TGCAGCGTTTGGGACGGCGGCAGGAATGAAAAACTGTTTTTT. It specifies CSVWDGGRNEKLFF. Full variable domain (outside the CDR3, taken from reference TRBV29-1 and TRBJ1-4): SAVISQKPSRDICQRGTSLTIQCQVDSQVTMMFWYRQQPGQSLTLIATANQGSEATYESGFVIDKFPISRPNLTFSTLTVSNMSPEDSSIYLCSVWDGGRNEKLFFGSGTQLSVL.

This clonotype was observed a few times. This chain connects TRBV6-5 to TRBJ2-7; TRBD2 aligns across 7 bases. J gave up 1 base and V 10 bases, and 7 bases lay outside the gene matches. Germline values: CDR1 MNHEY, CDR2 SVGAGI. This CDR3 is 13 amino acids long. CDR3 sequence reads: CATRREGSYEQYV. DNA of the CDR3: TGTGCCACCCGGAGGGAGGGATCCTACGAGCAGTACGTC.

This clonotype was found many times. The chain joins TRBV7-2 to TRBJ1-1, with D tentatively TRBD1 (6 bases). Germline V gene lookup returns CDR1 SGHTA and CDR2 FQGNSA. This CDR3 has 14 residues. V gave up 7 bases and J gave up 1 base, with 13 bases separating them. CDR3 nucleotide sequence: TGTGCCAGCACCCCGGACAGTTCGAACACTGAAGCTTTCTTT. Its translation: CASTPDSSNTEAFF.